The 19 T cell receptor beta chains given below trace back to one sample, sequenced in a study of cytomegalovirus exposure and HLA in healthy donors. Method: immunoSEQ multiplex PCR; TCRdb's copy keeps in-frame clones and lacks some. The table has 150,000 to 200,000 clones, less than 90% seen once. Specimen: PBMCs. These TCRs come from a woman aged 30 to 39 in good health and CMV-seronegative.

This chain connects TRBV6-5 to TRBJ2-7; 7 nucleotides line up with TRBD1. Looked up from germline, CDR1 is MNHEY and CDR2 is SVGAGI. V lost 4 bases and J lost 3; bases outside the gene matches: 6. The CDR3 is made up of 14 amino acids. CDR3: CASSFRQGYYEQYF. The CDR3 bases are TGTGCCAGCAGTTTCCGACAGGGCTACTACGAGCAGTACTTC.

V gene TRBV27 combines with J gene TRBJ2-1; 10 nucleotides agree with TRBD2. The CDR3 is 16 amino acids. Trimming removed 3 bases from V and 9 bases from J; junction bases left unmatched: 11. Per germline, CDR1 MNHEY and CDR2 SMNVEV (reference sequence). DNA for the CDR3: TGTGCCAGCAGTTTGGACGCTAGCGGGAGTATTTCTGAGCAGTTCTTC. Translated: CASSLDASGSISEQFF.

The chain links TRBV19 to TRBJ1-2, with no clear D. V was trimmed by 5 bases and J by 10 bases, leaving 17 bases between them. Germline V gene lookup returns CDR1 LNHDA and CDR2 SQIVND (reference sequence). CDR3 length: 13 amino acids. DNA of the CDR3: TGTGCCAGTAGTGCCGACGGGAGAGGGCCCTACACCTTC. As protein: CASSADGRGPYTF.

This rearrangement joins TRBV29-1 to TRBJ2-7; D may be TRBD1 (6 bases). The CDR3 runs to 15 residues. V lost 3 bases to trimming and J lost 2 bases, with 17 bases between them. Germline V lookup: CDR1 SQVTM, CDR2 ANQGSEA. The CDR3: CSVEGYLDSPYEQYF. The CDR3 DNA is TGCAGCGTTGAGGGCTATCTGGACAGTCCCTACGAGCAGTACTTC.

The chain recombines TRBV9 with TRBJ2-3; 10 bases fit TRBD2. Germline V gene data show CDR1 as SGDLS and CDR2 as YYNGEE. V was clipped by 3 bases and J by 5 bases; unmatched bases: 6. There are 15 residues in the CDR3. The CDR3 region is CASSALAGARDTQYF. In DNA form, the CDR3 reads TGTGCCAGCAGCGCCCTAGCGGGGGCCCGAGATACGCAGTATTTT. Full variable domain (outside the CDR3, taken from reference TRBV9 and TRBJ2-3): DSGVTQTPKHLITATGQRVTLRCSPRSGDLSVYWYQQSLDQGLQFLIQYYNGEERAKGNILERFSAQQFPDLHSELNLSSLELGDSALYFCASSALAGARDTQYFGPGTRLTVL.

This chain connects TRBV7-8 to TRBJ2-1; 13 nucleotides match TRBD2. CDR1 and CDR2 (germline): SGHVS, FQNEAQ. Trimming removed 5 bases from V and 0 bases from J; junction bases left unmatched: 7. This CDR3 contains 18 residues. CDR3 nucleotide sequence: TGTGCCAGCAGCGTAGGACTAGCGGGGGCCAGCTCCTACAATGAGCAGTTCTTC. Its translation: CASSVGLAGASSYNEQFF.

The chain employs TRBV25-1 and TRBJ1-1; possible D gene TRBD1, 5 bases. The V and J ends lost 5 bases and 1 base respectively, with 11 bases between them. The germline gives CDR1 MGHDK, CDR2 SYGVNS. This CDR3 has 14 amino acids. The CDR3 coding sequence is TGTGCCAGCAGTCCCGGACACAGGAACACTGAAGCTTTCTTT. It codes for CASSPGHRNTEAFF.

The chain carries TRBV15 and TRBJ1-4; no firm D call. Germline lookup yields CDR1 LNHNV and CDR2 YYDKDF (reference sequence). This CDR3 contains 12 residues. Trimming pared 5 bases from V and 8 bases from J, leaving 9 bases between. The DNA for the CDR3 is TGTGCCACCAGCGGGTACGGGGAAAAACTGTTTTTT. Translating it yields CATSGYGEKLFF. The variable domain in full, with the rest retrieved from reference TRBV15 and TRBJ1-4, is DAMVIQNPRYQVTQFGKPVTLSCSQTLNHNVMYWYQQKSSQAPKLLFHYYDKDFNNEADTPDNFQSRRPNTSFCFLDIRSPGLGDTAMYLCATSGYGEKLFFGSGTQLSVL.

The CDR3 DNA is TGTGCCAGCAGCGTAGAAGGTAGCGTTAACTATGGCTACACCTTC. Residues: CASSVEGSVNYGYTF. The chain uses TRBV9 and TRBJ1-2, with no clear D. This CDR3 has 15 amino acids. The germline gives CDR1 SGDLS, CDR2 YYNGEE. V was cut by 0 bases and J by 1 base, with 10 bases left in between.

This rearrangement joins TRBV10-3 to TRBJ2-3; 8 nucleotides match TRBD1. In germline, CDR1 is ENHRY, CDR2 SYGVKD. This CDR3 region has 16 residues. J lost 1 base, V lost 3 bases, and 6 bases had no gene match. The CDR3 spells CAISDVTGQGTDTQYF. DNA for the CDR3: TGTGCCATCAGTGACGTAACGGGACAGGGCACAGATACGCAGTATTTT.

The J gene is TRBJ2-2, the V gene TRBV6-5; the match to TRBD2 covers 7 bases. The CDR3 runs 16 residues. In germline, CDR1 is MNHEY, CDR2 SVGAGI. With V trimmed by 0 bases and J by 3 bases, 4 bases remained unmatched. DNA for the CDR3: TGTGCCAGCAGTTACTCCCGGGACTATTACACCGGGGAGCTGTTTTTT. Translated: CASSYSRDYYTGELFF.

The CDR3 reads CAIRTGDTEAFF. The DNA of the CDR3 is TGTGCCATCCGAACAGGGGACACTGAAGCTTTCTTT. The chain uses TRBV10-3 and TRBJ1-1, with TRBD1 identical over 7 bases. The germline gives CDR1 ENHRY, CDR2 SYGVKD. The ends lost 8 bases at V and 3 bases at J; junction bases unmatched: 3. There are 12 residues in the CDR3.

The J gene is TRBJ1-2, the V gene TRBV28; TRBD1 might be the D (5 bases). V dropped 4 bases and J dropped 3 bases, with 15 bases sitting between them. CDR1 is MDHEN, CDR2 SYDVKM, per germline. The CDR3 sequence is 15 residues long. CDR3 amino acids: CASSSPQGAHYGYTF. CDR3 nucleotides: TGTGCCAGCAGTTCCCCCCAGGGAGCCCACTATGGCTACACCTTC.

The V and J genes are TRBV6-6 and TRBJ2-3; TRBD2 aligns across 11 bases. Germline values: CDR1 MNHNY, CDR2 SVGAGI (reference sequence). Unmatched junction bases numbered 17, after V lost 3 bases and J lost 15 bases. CDR3 size: 16 residues. CDR3 coding DNA: TGTGCCAGCAGTTATATGGGCGGCCTAGCGGGGGGTCCCCGTTATTTT. Its translation: CASSYMGGLAGGPRYF.

The chain links TRBV5-1 to TRBJ2-7; 14 bases agree with TRBD2. The CDR3 sequence is 16 residues long. Germline V lookup: CDR1 SGHRS, CDR2 YFSETQ. Losses at the gene ends were 0 bases for V and 5 bases for J; bases not matched to a gene: 4. The CDR3 DNA follows: TGCGCCAGCAGCTTGGGGGGACTAGCGGGAGTAGACGAGCAGTACTTC. As protein: CASSLGGLAGVDEQYF.

The chain carries TRBV29-1 and TRBJ2-3; D call uncertain. Trimming shortened V by 3 bases and J by 3 bases, and 7 bases separated the two germline ends. The CDR3 length is 12 residues. CDR1 is SQVTM and CDR2 is ANQGSEA in the germline V gene. CDR3: CSVDAVTDTQYF. The CDR3 coding sequence is TGCAGCGTTGACGCGGTTACAGATACGCAGTATTTT.

The chain combines TRBV6-5 with TRBJ2-2; 8 nucleotides match TRBD2. The CDR3 length is 15 residues. Germline V gene sequence: CDR1 MNHEY, CDR2 SVGAGI. The trim removed 6 bases at V and 6 bases at J, leaving 9 bases unmatched. CDR3 sequence (DNA): TGTGCCAGCAGACGAAAGCGGGAGCCCCCCGGGGAGCTGTTTTTT. Encoded protein: CASRRKREPPGELFF.

The V call is TRBV4-3, the J call TRBJ1-5; tentatively, D is TRBD1 (5 bases). Trimming removed 4 bases at V and 2 bases at J, with 12 bases between. The V gene's germline CDR1 is LGHNA and CDR2 YSLEER. This CDR3 comprises 15 residues. The DNA of the CDR3 is TGCGCCAGCAGCCTTGGCCGGGGGGGCAATCAGCCCCAGCATTTT. It specifies CASSLGRGGNQPQHF.

The J gene is TRBJ2-5, the V gene TRBV7-9, with 11 bases identical to TRBD2. Germline V CDR1 and CDR2: SEHNR, FQNEAQ (reference sequence). The CDR3 totals 14 residues. V shed 3 bases and J 5 bases; nucleotides not matched to a gene: 2. The CDR3 DNA is TGTGCCAGCAGCTTGCCTAGCGGGAGGGAGACCCAGTACTTC. Amino acids: CASSLPSGRETQYF.